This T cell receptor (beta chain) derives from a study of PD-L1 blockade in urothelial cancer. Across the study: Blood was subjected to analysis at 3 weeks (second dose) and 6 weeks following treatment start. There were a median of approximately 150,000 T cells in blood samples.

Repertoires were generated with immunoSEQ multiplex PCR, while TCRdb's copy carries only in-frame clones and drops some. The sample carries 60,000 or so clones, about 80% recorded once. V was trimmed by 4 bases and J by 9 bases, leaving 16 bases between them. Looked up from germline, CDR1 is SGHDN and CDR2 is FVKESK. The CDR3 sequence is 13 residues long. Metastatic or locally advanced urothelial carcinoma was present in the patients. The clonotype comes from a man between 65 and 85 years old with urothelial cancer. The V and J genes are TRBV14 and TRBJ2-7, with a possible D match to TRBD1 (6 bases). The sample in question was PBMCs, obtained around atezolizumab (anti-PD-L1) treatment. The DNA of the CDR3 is TGTGCCAGCAGCCCGACAGGAGCACTTTGGCAGTACTTC. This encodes CASSPTGALWQYF.